Listed here are 13 T cell receptor beta chains from one sample, sequenced in a study of read filtering for tumor transcriptome and immune sequencing. From 350 to 500 ng of RNA, a library with molecular barcoded alpha/delta and beta/gamma adaptors was made. TCRdb redid the calling of the reads with MiXCR, one entry per CDR3 protein. Altogether about 90,000 distinct CDR3 sequences are present, 9% to 15% being singletons, with the ten largest covering under 15%. Sequenced sample: a population of CD138-negative cells sorted from bone marrow. The receptor set was obtained from a donor over 35 with multiple myeloma.

This clonotype came up many times. Here the CDR3 reads CASTGGFTEAFF. In nucleotides, the CDR3 is TGTGCCAGTACAGGGGGCTTCACTGAAGCTTTCTTT. V usage is TRBV2 and J usage is TRBJ1-1; 9 positions agree with TRBD1. Germline V lookup: CDR1 SNHLY, CDR2 FYNNEI. The CDR3 length is 12 residues. J was trimmed by 4 bases and V by 9 bases; bases with no gene match: 3.

There are many counts of this clonotype. The chain employs TRBV5-5 and TRBJ2-1; 9 bases are a match to TRBD1. Germline loops: CDR1 SGHKS, CDR2 YYEKEE (reference sequence). The CDR3 totals 16 residues. J was trimmed by 9 bases and V by 0 bases; bases with no gene match: 10. For the CDR3, the DNA is TGTGCCAGCAGCTTGGTTTTACAGGGGGCGCTTAGTGAGCAGTTCTTC. It codes for CASSLVLQGALSEQFF. Filled out from reference TRBV5-5 and TRBJ2-1, the complete variable domain reads DAGVTQSPTHLIKTRGQQVTLRCSPISGHKSVSWYQQVLGQGPQFIFQYYEKEERGRGNFPDRFSARQFPNYSSELNVNALLLGDSALYLCASSLVLQGALSEQFFGPGTRLTVL.

V gene TRBV7-2 combines with J gene TRBJ1-1; no definite D call. The CDR3 covers 14 residues. V was clipped by 1 base and J by 3 bases, with 9 bases between them. Germline CDR1 and CDR2: SGHTA and FQGNSA. CDR3 amino acids: CASSLVFGDTEAFF. As DNA, the CDR3 is TGTGCCAGCAGCTTAGTCTTCGGGGACACTGAAGCTTTCTTT.

In this sample, this clonotype turned up a few times. A much larger clonotype is one base distant, so this may be a read error. This sequence joins TRBV20-1 and TRBJ2-1; 7 positions agree with TRBD2. The V gene's germline CDR1 is DFQATT and CDR2 SNEGSKA (reference sequence). This CDR3 has 13 amino acids. V was pared by 4 bases and J by 8 bases, with 8 bases of the junction left unmatched. Here the CDR3 DNA reads TGCAGTGCTATGGTAGCGGGCTTGGATGAGCAGTTCTTC. Translation: CSAMVAGLDEQFF.

In its sample, this clonotype was seen many times. V usage is TRBV4-1 and J usage is TRBJ2-1; D might be TRBD1 (6 bases). The CDR3 consists of 15 residues. The germline gives CDR1 MGHRA, CDR2 YSYEKL. The V and J ends lost 1 base and 1 base respectively, with 8 bases between them. CDR3 region: CASSQGGGSYNEQFF. Written as DNA, the CDR3 is TGCGCCAGCAGCCAAGGAGGGGGTTCCTACAATGAGCAGTTCTTC.

This clonotype was observed at least ten times. The chain uses TRBV6-5 and TRBJ2-7; D gene unclear. The CDR3 consists of 14 residues. V was shortened by 5 bases and J by 4 bases, with 15 bases between the two germline ends. CDR1 is MNHEY, CDR2 SVGAGI, per germline. CDR3 sequence reads: CASSASHSLYEQYF. The CDR3 DNA is TGTGCCAGCAGTGCCTCCCACTCCCTTTACGAGCAGTACTTC.

This clonotype was seen at least ten times. This sequence joins TRBV30 and TRBJ1-4; TRBD1 agrees at 9 bases. J lost 5 bases, V lost 3 bases, and 7 bases had no gene match. CDR1 GTSNPN and CDR2 SVGIG come from the germline V gene (reference sequence). The CDR3 is 15 residues long. The chain's CDR3 is CAWRAPGTGNEKLFF. The CDR3, as DNA: TGTGCCTGGAGGGCCCCCGGGACAGGGAATGAAAAACTGTTTTTT.

This clonotype was seen many times. The chain employs TRBV30 and TRBJ2-1; 15 bases are shared with TRBD2. Germline-derived CDR1 and CDR2 are GTSNPN and SVGIG (reference sequence). The CDR3 contains 16 residues. The J segment lost 9 bases and the V segment lost 1 base, leaving 7 bases of the junction unmatched. CDR3 sequence (DNA): TGTGCCTGGAGTGGGGGACTAGCGGGAGGACGCAGTGAGCAGTTCTTC. Translation gives CAWSGGLAGGRSEQFF.

There are many counts of this clonotype. The rearrangement links TRBV7-2 to TRBJ2-1; 10 bases are shared with TRBD2. The V segment lost 1 base and the J segment 1 base; nucleotides outside the gene matches: 1. Germline values: CDR1 SGHTA, CDR2 FQGNSA. The CDR3 is made up of 16 amino acids. Here the CDR3 reads CASSLDSGGSYNEQFF. The CDR3 nucleotides are TGTGCCAGCAGCTTAGATAGCGGGGGGTCCTACAATGAGCAGTTCTTC.

Many counts were recorded for this clonotype. This CDR3 reads CASSLQAGPSYNEQFF. Written as DNA, the CDR3 is TGCGCCAGCAGCTTACAAGCGGGTCCCTCCTACAATGAGCAGTTCTTC. The chain uses TRBV5-1 and TRBJ2-1; weak D call: TRBD2 (6 bases). From germline, CDR1 is SGHRS and CDR2 YFSETQ. The V end was cut by 2 bases, the J end by 0 bases, with 12 bases between. The CDR3 totals 16 residues.

This clonotype was seen many times. A junction boundary mismatches the germline segment, possibly from a read error. The V and J genes are TRBV7-2 and TRBJ2-5; D may be TRBD2 (5 bases). CDR1 and CDR2 (germline): SGHTA, FQGNSA. CDR3 length: 11 amino acids. The CDR3 sequence is CASSLGSGRDF. CDR3 nucleotide sequence: TGTGCCAGCAGCTTAGGTTCCGGGCGGGACTTC.

In regard to this clonotype: This could be a read error, since a much larger clone is one nucleotide away. The chain employs TRBV19 and TRBJ2-3, with 8 bases that match TRBD2. This CDR3 has 17 amino acids. Germline V gene data show CDR1 as LNHDA and CDR2 as SQIVND (reference sequence). J lost 0 bases, V lost 5 bases, and 10 bases had no gene match. Written as DNA, the CDR3 is TGTGCCAGTAGTGGGGCGGGAGGCATCGCTAGCACAGATACGCAGTATTTT. Translation: CASSGAGGIASTDTQYF.

Concerning this clonotype itself: A much larger clone lies one base from this, so it may be a read error. Given the absence of the conserved phenylalanine or tryptophan at the CDR3 end, a read error is likely. The limits of the CDR3 on the DNA are not certain, so only TCRdb's listed CDR3 is given. The chain combines TRBV10-2 with TRBJ2-3. The germline V gene has CDR1 WSHSY and CDR2 SAAADI. The CDR3 comprises 13 residues, both ends counted. The CDR3 is CASGEAQDISREI.